The rows below give T cell receptor beta chains drawn from one sample of a study of CD8 T cells in Susac syndrome. TCRdb analysed the immunoSEQ multiplex PCR reads with MiXCR anew, one entry per CDR3 protein. The sample yields about 130,000 distinct CDR3 sequences, around nine tenths seen once. The sequenced sample was CD8+ T cells from PBMCs. The source of these receptors is a human donor with multiple sclerosis. CDR3s include the opening cysteine and the closing phenylalanine or tryptophan. D genes are given only for firm matches. A clone size is listed for some rows: how often the clone was seen (once, few, many), or a class if it is expanded.

>-|-|TRBV28|TRBJ1-1
CASSASASMNTEAFF
TGTGCCAGCAGTGCCTCAGCCTCCATGAACACTGAAGCTTTCTTT
>-|-|TRBV5-1|TRBJ2-7
CASRGLTNYEQYF
TGCGCCAGCAGGGGACTTACGAACTACGAGCAGTACTTC
>-|-|TRBV20-1|TRBJ2-3
CSARDETSTDTQYF
TGCAGTGCTAGAGATGAAACGTCTACAGATACGCAGTATTTT
>TRBD2|-|TRBV13|TRBJ2-3
CASSLRLAGATDTQYF
TGTGCCAGCAGCTTAAGGCTAGCGGGAGCCACAGATACGCAGTATTTT
>-|few|TRBV12-3/TRBV12-4|TRBJ2-7
CASSFKSSYEQYF
TGTGCCAGCAGCTTCAAAAGCTCCTACGAGCAGTACTTC
>-|-|TRBV6-1|TRBJ1-2
CASSELPPAGGYGYTF
TGTGCCAGCAGTGAACTCCCTCCCGCAGGAGGCTATGGCTACACCTTC
>-|-|TRBV19|TRBJ2-1
CATADGSSSYNEQFF
TGTGCCACTGCGGACGGTTCAAGCTCCTACAATGAGCAGTTCTTC
>-|-|TRBV11-2|TRBJ1-2
CASSLDGADGYTF
TGTGCCAGCAGCTTAGACGGAGCGGATGGCTACACCTTC
>TRBD1|-|TRBV2|TRBJ2-5
CASSDYRGEETQYF
TGTGCCAGCAGTGATTACAGGGGGGAAGAGACCCAGTACTTC
>TRBD1|-|TRBV19|TRBJ1-1
CASSIIQGVMNTEAFF
TGTGCCAGTAGTATAATACAGGGGGTCATGAACACTGAAGCTTTCTTT
>-|-|TRBV27|TRBJ1-1
CASGNTEAFF
TGTGCCAGCGGGAACACTGAAGCTTTCTTT
>-|-|TRBV28|TRBJ2-3
CASSWIRADTQYF
TGTGCCAGCAGTTGGATCAGGGCAGATACGCAGTATTTT
>-|once|TRBV28|TRBJ1-1
CASSPSGDTEAFF
TGTGCCAGCAGTCCTAGTGGGGACACTGAAGCTTTCTTT
>-|-|TRBV27|TRBJ1-5
CASSLRGSNQPQHF
TGTGCCAGCAGTTTAAGGGGTAGCAATCAGCCCCAGCATTTT
>-|-|TRBV11-2|TRBJ1-1
CASSSTVLNTEAFF
TGTGCCAGCAGCTCGACAGTCTTGAACACTGAAGCTTTCTTT
>-|-|TRBV20-1|TRBJ2-2
CSARPDTNTGELFF
TGCAGTGCTCGTCCGGATACGAACACCGGGGAGCTGTTTTTT
>-|-|TRBV12-3/TRBV12-4|TRBJ1-1
CASSLGSAQAFF
TGTGCCAGCAGTTTAGGCTCGGCTCAAGCTTTCTTT
>-|-|TRBV27|TRBJ2-1
CASSLWGGGAYNEQFF
TGTGCCAGCAGTTTATGGGGCGGAGGGGCCTACAATGAGCAGTTCTTC
>-|-|TRBV9|TRBJ2-1
CASSVGQSNEQFF
TGTGCCAGCAGCGTAGGTCAGTCGAATGAGCAGTTCTTC
>TRBD2|-|TRBV5-1|TRBJ2-7
CASSFRLAGSYEQYF
TGCGCCAGCAGCTTCAGACTAGCGGGGTCCTACGAGCAGTACTTC
>-|-|TRBV29-1|TRBJ2-7
CSVSGGFSSYEQYF
TGCAGCGTTTCGGGGGGCTTCAGCTCCTACGAGCAGTACTTC
>-|-|TRBV2|TRBJ2-7
CASRIGFSDFYEQYF
TGTGCCAGCAGGATAGGTTTTAGCGACTTCTACGAGCAGTACTTC
>-|-|TRBV5-6|TRBJ2-1
CASSFWTIPHEQFF
TGTGCCAGCAGCTTCTGGACTATTCCCCATGAGCAGTTCTTC
>-|-|TRBV9|TRBJ2-1
CASSVAWYGLNEQFF
TGTGCCAGCAGCGTAGCTTGGTACGGGCTCAATGAGCAGTTCTTC
>-|once|TRBV12-3/TRBV12-4|TRBJ2-3
CASSGTRTSTQYF
TGTGCCAGCAGTGGAACTAGAACGAGTACGCAGTATTTT
>-|-|TRBV11-2|TRBJ2-3
CASSEGGTQYF
TGTGCCAGCAGCGAGGGAGGTACGCAGTATTTT
>-|-|TRBV7-9|TRBJ2-5
CASISLREETQYF
TGTGCCAGCATAAGCCTGAGGGAAGAGACCCAGTACTTC
>TRBD1|-|TRBV7-9|TRBJ2-5
CASSLMDRELQETQYF
TGTGCCAGCAGCCTTATGGACAGGGAATTACAAGAGACCCAGTACTTC
>-|-|TRBV3-1|TRBJ2-3
CASSQDLEQDTQYF
TGTGCCAGCAGCCAAGATCTCGAGCAAGATACGCAGTATTTT
>-|once|TRBV30|TRBJ1-1
CAWRFDTDTEAFF
TGTGCCTGGAGGTTTGACACAGACACTGAAGCTTTCTTT
>-|-|TRBV6-2/TRBV6-3|TRBJ1-1
CASSYSLDEGATEAFF
TGTGCCAGCAGTTACTCGTTGGATGAGGGAGCCACTGAAGCTTTCTTT
>-|-|TRBV27|TRBJ2-5
CASSLGKTQYF
TGTGCCAGCAGTTTGGGCAAGACCCAGTACTTC
>-|once|TRBV4-3|TRBJ2-5
CASSQDWGAVAVGETQYF
TGCGCCAGCAGCCAAGATTGGGGGGCGGTTGCTGTGGGAGAGACCCAGTACTTC
>TRBD1|-|TRBV30|TRBJ1-2
CAWGDRDYGYTF
TGTGCCTGGGGGGACAGAGACTATGGCTACACCTTC
>TRBD1|-|TRBV7-9|TRBJ2-3
CASSLAPTGGPDTQYF
TGTGCCAGCAGCCTCGCTCCCACAGGGGGCCCAGATACGCAGTATTTT
>-|-|TRBV12-3/TRBV12-4|TRBJ2-4
CASSLALGGGFIQYF
TGTGCCAGCAGTTTAGCGCTGGGGGGCGGGTTCATTCAGTACTTC
>TRBD1|-|TRBV7-9|TRBJ1-5
CASSSGTGRNQPQHF
TGTGCCAGCAGCTCCGGGACAGGACGGAATCAGCCCCAGCATTTT
>-|-|TRBV4-1|TRBJ2-1
CASSQPYGGSSYNEQFF
TGCGCCAGCAGCCAACCCTACGGGGGAAGCTCCTACAATGAGCAGTTCTTC
>-|-|TRBV25-1|TRBJ1-1
CASSPGVYTEAFF
TGTGCCAGCAGTCCAGGGGTTTACACTGAGGCTTTCTTT
>-|-|TRBV27|TRBJ1-5
CASSLATGVQPQHF
TGTGCCAGCAGTTTAGCAACGGGGGTTCAGCCCCAGCATTTT
>-|-|TRBV28|TRBJ1-4
CASSLEGSGLGGLFF
TGTGCCAGCAGTTTAGAGGGGTCAGGTCTCGGGGGACTGTTTTTT
>TRBD1|-|TRBV7-9|TRBJ1-5
CASSHAGTGNQPQHF
TGTGCCAGCAGTCATGCCGGGACAGGGAATCAGCCCCAGCATTTT
>-|-|TRBV20-1|TRBJ1-1
CSASLGGRTEAFF
TGCAGTGCTAGTCTCGGGGGCAGGACTGAAGCTTTCTTT
>-|-|TRBV5-4|TRBJ2-3
CASSVPGLSDTQYF
TGTGCCAGCAGCGTCCCGGGACTCTCGGATACGCAGTATTTT
>TRBD1|-|TRBV5-1|TRBJ2-1
CASSLGQGVNEQFF
TGCGCCAGCAGCTTGGGACAGGGGGTAAATGAGCAGTTCTTC